This TCR beta chain was identified during a study of T cell clusters in autoimmune cytopenias. TRB amplification used around 260 ng of peripheral blood genomic DNA. TRB rearrangements were amplified by touch-down multiplex PCR with mixed TRB-A/B primers. No DNA is given; TCRdb re-called the multiplex PCR reads and lists each CDR3 protein once. The listing records 10,000 to 15,000 distinct CDR3 sequences. This clonotype shows up as medium-sized (0.01 to 0.1%) by frequency. Antigen: not known. Whole-study results and caveats: Primary autoimmune cytopenia patients seemingly lacked the physiological T cell clusters found in healthy donors.

These sequences were also reported in another study, on T cell repertoires in aging, cancer and after chemotherapy. That source adds: Donors were grouped into six age bands spanning 30 or younger through 70 or older. The full dataset contained around 10 million TCR reads. Untreated cancer patients had significantly lower blood TCR diversity than age-matched healthy donors.

This TCR was sampled from a human donor in good health. Sequencing was done on a sample of peripheral blood.

This CDR3 reads CASSEEGGAYGYTF. This rearrangement joins TRBV6-1 to TRBJ1-2; the TCRdb call, TRBD1, lacks DNA for checking. Germline-derived CDR1 and CDR2 are MNHNS and SASEGT. The CDR3 is 14 amino acids.